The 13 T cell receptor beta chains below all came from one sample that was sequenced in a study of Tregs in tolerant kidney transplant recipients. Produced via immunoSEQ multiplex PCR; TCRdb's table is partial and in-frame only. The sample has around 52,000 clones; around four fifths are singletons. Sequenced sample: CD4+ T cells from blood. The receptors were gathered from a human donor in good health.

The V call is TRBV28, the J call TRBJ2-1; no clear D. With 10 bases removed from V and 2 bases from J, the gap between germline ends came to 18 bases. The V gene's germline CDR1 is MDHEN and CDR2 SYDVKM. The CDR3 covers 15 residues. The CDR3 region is CATSQDQRAYNEQFF. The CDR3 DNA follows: TGTGCCACCTCCCAGGACCAGCGAGCCTACAATGAGCAGTTCTTC.

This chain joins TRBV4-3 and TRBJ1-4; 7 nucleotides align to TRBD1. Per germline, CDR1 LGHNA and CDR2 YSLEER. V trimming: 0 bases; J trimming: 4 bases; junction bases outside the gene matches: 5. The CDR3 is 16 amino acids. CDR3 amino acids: CASSQDTGTDNEKLFF. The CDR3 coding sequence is TGCGCCAGCAGCCAAGACACCGGGACAGATAATGAAAAACTGTTTTTT.

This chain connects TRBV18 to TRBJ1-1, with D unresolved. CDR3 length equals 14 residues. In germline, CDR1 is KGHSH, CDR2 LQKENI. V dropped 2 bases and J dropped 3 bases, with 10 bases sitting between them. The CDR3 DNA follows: TGTGCCAGCTCACCAAGCGTCCCCTACACTGAAGCTTTCTTT. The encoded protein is CASSPSVPYTEAFF.

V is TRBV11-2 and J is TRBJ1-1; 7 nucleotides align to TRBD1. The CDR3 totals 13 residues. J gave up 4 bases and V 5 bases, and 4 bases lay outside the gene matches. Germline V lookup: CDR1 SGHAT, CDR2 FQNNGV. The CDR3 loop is CASSQTGPTEAFF. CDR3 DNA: TGTGCCAGCAGCCAGACAGGGCCCACTGAAGCTTTCTTT.

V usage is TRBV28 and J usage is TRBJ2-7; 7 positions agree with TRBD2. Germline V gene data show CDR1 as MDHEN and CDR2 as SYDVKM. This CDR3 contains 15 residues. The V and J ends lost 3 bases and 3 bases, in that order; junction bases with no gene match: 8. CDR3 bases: TGTGCCAGCAGTTTCTCGACTAGCAAGTACTACGAGCAGTACTTC. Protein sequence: CASSFSTSKYYEQYF.

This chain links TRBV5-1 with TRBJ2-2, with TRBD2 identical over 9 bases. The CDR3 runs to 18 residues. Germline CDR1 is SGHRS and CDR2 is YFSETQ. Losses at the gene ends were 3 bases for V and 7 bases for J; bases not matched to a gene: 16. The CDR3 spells CASSWGLVSGGADGELFF. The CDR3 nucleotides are TGCGCCAGCAGCTGGGGCTTGGTTAGCGGGGGAGCCGACGGGGAGCTGTTTTTT.

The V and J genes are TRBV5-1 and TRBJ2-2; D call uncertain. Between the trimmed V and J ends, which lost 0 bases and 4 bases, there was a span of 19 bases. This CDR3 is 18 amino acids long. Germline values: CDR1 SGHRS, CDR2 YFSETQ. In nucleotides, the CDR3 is TGCGCCAGCAGCTTGGCCCTAGGACCACCACTCGGCACCGGGGAGCTGTTTTTT. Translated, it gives CASSLALGPPLGTGELFF.

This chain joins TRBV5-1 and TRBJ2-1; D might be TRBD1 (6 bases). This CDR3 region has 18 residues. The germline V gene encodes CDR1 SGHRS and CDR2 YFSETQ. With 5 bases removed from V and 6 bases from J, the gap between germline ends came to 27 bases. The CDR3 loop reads CASSYNLQGSLTSNEQFF. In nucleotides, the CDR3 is TGCGCCAGCAGTTACAACCTGCAGGGGTCCCTTACCTCCAATGAGCAGTTCTTC.

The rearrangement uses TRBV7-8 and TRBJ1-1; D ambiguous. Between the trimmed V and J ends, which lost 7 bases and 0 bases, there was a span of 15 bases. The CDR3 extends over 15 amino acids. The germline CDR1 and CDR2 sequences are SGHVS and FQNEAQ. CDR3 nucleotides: TGTGCCAGCACTATACGGAGGGCAATGAACACTGAAGCTTTCTTT. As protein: CASTIRRAMNTEAFF.

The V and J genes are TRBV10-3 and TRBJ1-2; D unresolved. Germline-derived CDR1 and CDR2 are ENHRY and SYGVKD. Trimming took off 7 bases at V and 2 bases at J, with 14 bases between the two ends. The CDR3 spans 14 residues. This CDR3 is CAINPAGANYGYTF. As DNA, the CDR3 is TGTGCCATCAACCCGGCAGGAGCAAACTATGGCTACACCTTC.

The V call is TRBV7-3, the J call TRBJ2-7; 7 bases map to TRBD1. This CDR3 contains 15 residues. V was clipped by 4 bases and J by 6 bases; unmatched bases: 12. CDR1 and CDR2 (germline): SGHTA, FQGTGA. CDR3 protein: CASSSTGSEGSEQYF. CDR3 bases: TGTGCCAGCAGCTCGACAGGGAGCGAGGGTAGCGAGCAGTACTTC.

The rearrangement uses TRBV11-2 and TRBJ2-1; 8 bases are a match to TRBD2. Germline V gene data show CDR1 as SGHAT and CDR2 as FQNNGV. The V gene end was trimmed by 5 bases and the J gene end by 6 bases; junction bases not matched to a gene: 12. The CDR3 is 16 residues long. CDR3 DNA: TGTGCCAGCAGCCCTCCGGGACTAGTAATTTCCAATGAGCAGTTCTTC. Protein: CASSPPGLVISNEQFF. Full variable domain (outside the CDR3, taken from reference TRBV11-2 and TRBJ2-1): EAGVAQSPRYKIIEKRQSVAFWCNPISGHATLYWYQQILGQGPKLLIQFQNNGVVDDSQLPKDRFSAERLKGVDSTLKIQPAKLEDSAVYLCASSPPGLVISNEQFFGPGTRLTVL.

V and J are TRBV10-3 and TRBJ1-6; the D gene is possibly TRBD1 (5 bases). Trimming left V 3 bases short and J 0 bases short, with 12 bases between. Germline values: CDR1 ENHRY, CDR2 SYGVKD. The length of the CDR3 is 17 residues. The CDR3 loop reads CAISEPGRGSYNSPLHF. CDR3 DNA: TGTGCCATCAGTGAACCGGGACGAGGCTCCTATAATTCACCCCTCCACTTT.